This T cell receptor (beta chain) was documented in a study of cytomegalovirus exposure and HLA in healthy donors. Trimming left V 3 bases short and J 9 bases short, with 7 bases between. This CDR3 contains 11 residues. Germline V gene data show CDR1 as SGDLS and CDR2 as YYNGEE. TCRdb's copy holds only in-frame clones and misses some; the assay was immunoSEQ multiplex PCR. The sample yields fewer than 400,000 clones, about nine tenths seen once. The chain carries TRBV9 and TRBJ2-1, with D possibly matching TRBD2 (6 bases). Source material: PBMCs. The clonotype originates from a woman aged 18-35 years in good health and CMV-seronegative. CDR3 bases: TGTGCCAGCAGCGCGGGAGTTGAGCAGTTCTTC. It codes for CASSAGVEQFF. Supplemented by reference TRBV9 and TRBJ2-1, the full variable domain reads DSGVTQTPKHLITATGQRVTLRCSPRSGDLSVYWYQQSLDQGLQFLIQYYNGEERAKGNILERFSAQQFPDLHSELNLSSLELGDSALYFCASSAGVEQFFGPGTRLTVL.